Presented here are 7 T cell receptor beta chains from one specimen sequenced in a study of blood T cell repertoires in COVID-19. Profiling relied on immunoSEQ multiplex PCR, and the TCRdb table lists in-frame clones only, not all of them. The table shows hundreds of thousands of clones, with approximately 85% occurring only once. Source material: peripheral blood. The receptors derive from a human donor in a cohort sampled during active COVID-19.

The chain carries TRBV6-5 and TRBJ1-5, with 7 bases identical to TRBD1. Germline V gene sequence: CDR1 MNHEY, CDR2 SVGAGI. The CDR3 runs to 14 residues. After removal of 6 bases from V and 0 bases from J, the junction contained 2 bases not matched to a gene. In DNA form, the CDR3 reads TGTGCCAGCAGAACAGGGGTTAGCAATCAGCCCCAGCATTTT. Translating it yields CASRTGVSNQPQHF.

The rearrangement joins TRBV6-4 to TRBJ2-3, with TRBD2 as a possible D gene (6 bases). Germline V gene data show CDR1 as MRHNA and CDR2 as SNTAGT. CDR3 length: 14 amino acids. Trimming pared 4 bases from V and 1 base from J, leaving 9 bases between. CDR3 protein: CASSVGGGTDTQYF. CDR3 nucleotide sequence: TGTGCCAGCAGTGTTGGCGGGGGCACAGATACGCAGTATTTT.

The V call is TRBV7-5, the J call TRBJ2-7; the table's D call, TRBD2, has no DNA check behind it. TRBV7-5 represents a pseudogene. This CDR3 spans 16 amino acids. CDR3 coding DNA: TGTGTCAGAAGACAGAAAGGGGAGGCCAGCTCCTACGAGCAGTACTTC. Residues: CVRRQKGEASSYEQYF.

This chain uses TRBV9 with TRBJ2-3; no definite D call. V lost 6 bases, J lost 0 bases, and 17 bases lay in between. This CDR3 region has 16 residues. The germline gives CDR1 SGDLS, CDR2 YYNGEE. The CDR3 bases are TGTGCCAGCAACCCCCCGGAGCAAAGGAGCACAGATACGCAGTATTTT. This translates into CASNPPEQRSTDTQYF.

The chain couples TRBV5-5 to TRBJ2-3, with D unclear. Trimming took 1 base from V and 0 from J, leaving 12 bases between them. This CDR3 region has 16 residues. The V gene's germline CDR1 is SGHKS and CDR2 YYEKEE (reference sequence). The CDR3 bases are TGTGCCAGCAGCTTGTCTCACATCCTTAGCACAGATACGCAGTATTTT. Its translation: CASSLSHILSTDTQYF. Together with reference TRBV5-5 and TRBJ2-3, the CDR3 gives the full variable domain: DAGVTQSPTHLIKTRGQQVTLRCSPISGHKSVSWYQQVLGQGPQFIFQYYEKEERGRGNFPDRFSARQFPNYSSELNVNALLLGDSALYLCASSLSHILSTDTQYFGPGTRLTVL.

DNA of the CDR3: TGTGCCAGCAGCGCCGACACTGACCTGGTTTGGGAAGCTTTCTTT. It is translated as CASSADTDLVWEAFF. The chain has TRBV9 and TRBJ1-1; D is uncertain. With 3 bases removed from V and 8 bases from J, the gap between germline ends came to 20 bases. The CDR3 has 15 amino acids. The germline V gene has CDR1 SGDLS and CDR2 YYNGEE.

The chain uses TRBV24-1 and TRBJ2-7; TRBD2 might be the D (6 bases). Trimming left V 4 bases short and J 0 bases short, with 12 bases between. The CDR3 spans 15 residues. The germline V gene encodes CDR1 KGHDR and CDR2 SFDVKD. The CDR3 reads CATSDPGRSSYEQYF. CDR3 nucleotide sequence: TGTGCCACCAGTGACCCCGGGAGAAGCTCCTACGAGCAGTACTTC.